This T cell receptor beta chain was profiled in a study of cytomegalovirus exposure and HLA in healthy donors. Primers: 60 Vbeta forward and 13 Jbeta reverse. Data came from immunoSEQ multiplex PCR; TCRdb stores just in-frame clones and leaves some out. The data contain about 80,000 clones, under 65% of them seen just once; the ten biggest clones take up 4.4%. Per germline, CDR1 MNHNY and CDR2 SVGAGI (reference sequence). The CDR3 contains 15 residues. V trimming: 2 bases; J trimming: 6 bases; junction bases outside the gene matches: 7. The chain is built from TRBV6-6 and TRBJ1-2, with 9 nucleotides matching TRBD1. This TCR came from a male donor in good health and CMV-seropositive. The sequencing input was PBMCs. The CDR3 DNA reads as TGTGCCAGCAGTTACCTCACCCGGGACAGGGATGGCTACACCTTC. Translated: CASSYLTRDRDGYTF.